These T cell receptor beta chains were read from a single sample in a study of TIL therapy for anti-PD-1-resistant metastatic lung cancer. The method was immunoSEQ multiplex PCR; TCRdb's version includes in-frame clones alone and lacks a portion of them. The sample yields 21,000 or so clones, 78% seen once. The starting material was blood, obtained at baseline. These receptors were obtained from a person aged 25 to 79 with non-small cell lung cancer. CDR3s include the opening cysteine and the closing phenylalanine or tryptophan. Each record gives: V gene, D gene, J gene, clone size, CDR3 DNA, CDR3 protein. A D gene is named only where the DNA matches it firmly. Clone size is not always given. Where it is, it says once, few, many or a class for expanded clones.

TRBV28	TRBD1	TRBJ1-1	-	TGTGCCAGCAGTTTCAGGGGGCGGGGCACTGAAGCTTTCTTT	CASSFRGRGTEAFF
TRBV19	-	TRBJ1-4	-	TGTGCCAGTACCACCCCCCGAGGCTTTGCAACTAATGAAAAACTGTTTTTT	CASTTPRGFATNEKLFF
TRBV6-5	-	TRBJ1-3	few	TGTGCCAGCAGTTACTCGAGGGGGAGCTCTGGAAACACCATATATTTT	CASSYSRGSSGNTIYF
TRBV11-2	TRBD2	TRBJ2-2	-	TGTGCCAGCAGCCCCAGCGGGAGGGAAGGCGGGGAGCTGTTTTTT	CASSPSGREGGELFF
TRBV13	-	TRBJ2-7	-	TGTGCCAGCAGCTTGGAACAGGGTACTGACAACGAGCAGTACTTC	CASSLEQGTDNEQYF
TRBV7-9	-	TRBJ1-2	-	TGTGCCAGCAGGCGAGAGCAGGGAAGGAACTATGGCTACACCTTC	CASRREQGRNYGYTF
TRBV28	-	TRBJ1-4	once	TGTGCCAGCAGTCCCCTGTCCTTGGGGGAAAAACTGTTTTTT	CASSPLSLGEKLFF
TRBV19	TRBD1	TRBJ1-2	-	TGTGCCAGTAGTATGGTTGGGACAGGGGCCAACTATGGCTACACCTTC	CASSMVGTGANYGYTF
TRBV2	TRBD2	TRBJ2-7	few	TGTGCCACCTCACTAGCGATCTCTTACGAGCAGTACTTC	CATSLAISYEQYF
TRBV19	-	TRBJ2-3	few	TGTGCCAGTAGTCCGACGGGAGGCACAGATACGCAGTATTTT	CASSPTGGTDTQYF
TRBV6-1	TRBD2	TRBJ2-3	-	TGTGCCAGCAGTGGCCTAGCGGGGGCCAGGGATACGCAGTATTTT	CASSGLAGARDTQYF
TRBV6-5	-	TRBJ2-7	-	TGTGCCAGCAGTTCCCAGCAGGGGACGGATGAGCAGTACTTC	CASSSQQGTDEQYF
TRBV15	-	TRBJ1-1	-	TGTGCCACCAGCAGAGATAAAACCGCGAACACTGAAGCTTTCTTT	CATSRDKTANTEAFF
TRBV18	-	TRBJ1-1	-	TGTGCCAGCTCACCCTCGGGGGGCGAGCGCACTGAAGCTTTCTTT	CASSPSGGERTEAFF
TRBV4-3	-	TRBJ2-2	few	TGCGCCAGCAGCCACGACAGCACCGGGGAGCTGTTTTTT	CASSHDSTGELFF
TRBV6-4	-	TRBJ2-2	few	TGTGCCAGCAGTGAAGGGAACACCGGGGAGCTGTTTTTT	CASSEGNTGELFF
TRBV5-6	TRBD1	TRBJ1-2	-	TGTGCCAGCAGCTTGACCGTCAGGGGGGGCGGCTACACCTTC	CASSLTVRGGGYTF
TRBV7-9	TRBD1	TRBJ1-3	medium-sized	TGTGCCAGCAGCTTAGTGGCGACAGGGTCTGGAAACACCATATATTTT	CASSLVATGSGNTIYF
TRBV15	TRBD2	TRBJ2-7	-	TGTGCCACCAGCAGAGTAGCGGGAGGGTCGTCCTATAGGTCCTACGAGCAGTACTTC	CATSRVAGGSSYRSYEQYF
TRBV5-1	-	TRBJ2-3	once	TGCGCCAGCAGCTTGGCCGGGGCTAGCACAGATACGCAGTATTTT	CASSLAGASTDTQYF
TRBV14	-	TRBJ1-1	-	TGTGCCAGCAGCTGGTCTCAGGAGAACACTGAAGCTTTCTTT	CASSWSQENTEAFF
TRBV28	-	TRBJ2-7	-	TGTGCCAGCAGATCCCACCGCCGCGAAGGGCACGAGCAGTACTTC	CASRSHRREGHEQYF
TRBV15	TRBD2	TRBJ2-3	-	TGTGCCACCAGCGAGGGCGGGGGGAGGTTCACAGATACGCAGTATTTT	CATSEGGGRFTDTQYF
TRBV7-9	-	TRBJ1-5	-	TGTGCCAGCAGCTTAAACGCGGGGAGGCAGCCCCAGCATTTT	CASSLNAGRQPQHF
TRBV5-6	TRBD1	TRBJ1-2	few	TGTGCCAGCAGCTTGGATTACGGGACAGGGGGATTCTATGGCTACACCTTC	CASSLDYGTGGFYGYTF
TRBV5-6	-	TRBJ1-3	-	TGTGCCAGCAGCTCAAGTTACACAGGGTTACCCTCTGGAAACACCATATATTTT	CASSSSYTGLPSGNTIYF
TRBV11-2	-	TRBJ1-6	-	TGTGCCAGCAGCCGTCCCGGGACGGGCACCCTCCACTTT	CASSRPGTGTLHF
TRBV28	-	TRBJ1-5	few	TGTGCCAGCAGTTTACGAGTTGATCAGCCCCAGCATTTT	CASSLRVDQPQHF
TRBV5-4	-	TRBJ2-1	once	TGTGCCAGCAGCTTGGTGACGAGGGGGAGAGGTGAGCAGTTCTTC	CASSLVTRGRGEQFF
TRBV28	-	TRBJ1-5	once	TGTGCCAGCAGTTTACTCGGGACGAGGCAGCCCCAGCATTTT	CASSLLGTRQPQHF
TRBV2	TRBD1	TRBJ1-6	few	TGTGCCAGCCTGGGACAGGGGGTGACTTCACCCCTCCACTTT	CASLGQGVTSPLHF
TRBV27	-	TRBJ2-7	-	TGTGCCAGCAGCCCCGGAGGGGGCCCGGTTGCCTACGAGCAGTACTTC	CASSPGGGPVAYEQYF